This T cell receptor beta chain stems from a study of T cell clonality in common variable immunodeficiency. Sequenced by immunoSEQ multiplex PCR; TCRdb stores in-frame clones only, minus some. The sample contains over 50,000 clones, none of them singletons. This clone was counted ten times or more. The read ends 3 residues shy of where the CDR3 ends; the end is completed using the germline J gene. V shed 4 bases, J shed 6 bases, and the junction held 9 bases outside the gene matches. This CDR3 is 15 amino acids long. CDR1 and CDR2 (germline): SGHVS, FQNEAQ. The source of this sequence is a person aged 18-70 years in good health. The sequencing sample was made of peripheral blood mononuclear cells. This chain connects TRBV7-8 to TRBJ1-2, with 9 bases lining up with TRBD1. The DNA read from the CDR3 is TGTGCCAGCAGCTCAGGGACAGGGTTTGGTGATGGC. It yields the protein CASSSGTGFGDG. The CDR3 reads in full as CASSSGTGFGDGYTF.